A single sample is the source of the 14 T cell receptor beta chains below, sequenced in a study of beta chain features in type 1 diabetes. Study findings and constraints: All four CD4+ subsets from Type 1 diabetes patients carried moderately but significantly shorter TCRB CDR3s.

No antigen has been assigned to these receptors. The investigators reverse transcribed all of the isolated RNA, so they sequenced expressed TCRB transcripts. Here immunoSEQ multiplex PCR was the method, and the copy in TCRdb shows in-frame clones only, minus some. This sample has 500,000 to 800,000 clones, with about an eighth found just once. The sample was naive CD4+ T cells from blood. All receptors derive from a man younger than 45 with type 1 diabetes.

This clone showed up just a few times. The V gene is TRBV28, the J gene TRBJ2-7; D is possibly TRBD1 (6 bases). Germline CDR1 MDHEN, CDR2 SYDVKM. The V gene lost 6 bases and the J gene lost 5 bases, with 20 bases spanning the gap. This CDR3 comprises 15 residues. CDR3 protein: CASRVHLQGVDEQYF. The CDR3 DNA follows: TGTGCCAGCAGAGTACACCTACAGGGAGTCGACGAGCAGTACTTC.

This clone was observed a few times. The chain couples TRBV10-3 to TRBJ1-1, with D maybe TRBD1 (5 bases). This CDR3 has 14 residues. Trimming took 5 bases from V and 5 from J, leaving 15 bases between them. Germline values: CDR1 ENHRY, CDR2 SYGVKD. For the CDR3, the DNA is TGTGCCATCAGTCTCCTCCGGGGGGGGACTGAAGCTTTCTTT. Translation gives CAISLLRGGTEAFF.

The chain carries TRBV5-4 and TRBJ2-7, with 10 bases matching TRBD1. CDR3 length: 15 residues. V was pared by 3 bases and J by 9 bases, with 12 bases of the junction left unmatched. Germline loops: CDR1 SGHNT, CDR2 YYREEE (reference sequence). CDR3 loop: CASSSLDRGRGGQYF. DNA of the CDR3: TGTGCCAGCAGCTCGCTAGACAGGGGGCGCGGCGGGCAGTACTTC.

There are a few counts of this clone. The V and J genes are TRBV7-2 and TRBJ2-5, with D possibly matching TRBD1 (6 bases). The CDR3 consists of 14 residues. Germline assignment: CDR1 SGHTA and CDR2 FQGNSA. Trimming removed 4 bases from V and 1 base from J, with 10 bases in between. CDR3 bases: TGTGCCAGCAGCTACGGACAGATCCAAGAGACCCAGTACTTC. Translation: CASSYGQIQETQYF. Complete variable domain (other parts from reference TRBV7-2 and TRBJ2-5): GAGVSQSPSNKVTEKGKDVELRCDPISGHTALYWYRQSLGQGLEFLIYFQGNSAPDKSGLPSDRFSAERTGGSVSTLTIQRTQQEDSAVYLCASSYGQIQETQYFGPGTRLLVL.

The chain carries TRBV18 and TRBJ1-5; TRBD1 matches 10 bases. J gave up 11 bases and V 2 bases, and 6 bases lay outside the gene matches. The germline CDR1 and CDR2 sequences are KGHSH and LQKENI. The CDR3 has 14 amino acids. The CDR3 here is CASSPGTGVTAQHF. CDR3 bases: TGTGCCAGCTCACCAGGGACAGGGGTAACAGCCCAGCATTTT.

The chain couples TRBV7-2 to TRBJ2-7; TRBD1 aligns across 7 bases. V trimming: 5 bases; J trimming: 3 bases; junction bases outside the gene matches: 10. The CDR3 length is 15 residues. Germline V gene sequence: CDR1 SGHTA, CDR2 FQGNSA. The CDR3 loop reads CASSLGQSRDYEQYF. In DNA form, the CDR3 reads TGTGCCAGCAGCCTGGGACAGAGTCGGGACTACGAGCAGTACTTC. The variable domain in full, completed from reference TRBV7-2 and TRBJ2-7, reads GAGVSQSPSNKVTEKGKDVELRCDPISGHTALYWYRQSLGQGLEFLIYFQGNSAPDKSGLPSDRFSAERTGGSVSTLTIQRTQQEDSAVYLCASSLGQSRDYEQYFGPGTRLTVT.

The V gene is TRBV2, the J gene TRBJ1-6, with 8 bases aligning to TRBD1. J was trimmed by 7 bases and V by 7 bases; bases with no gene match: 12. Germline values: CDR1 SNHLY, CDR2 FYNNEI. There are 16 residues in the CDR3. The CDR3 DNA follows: TGTGCCAGCACCGAGCTGGCAGGGGGCGGGAATTCACCCCTCCACTTT. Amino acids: CASTELAGGGNSPLHF.

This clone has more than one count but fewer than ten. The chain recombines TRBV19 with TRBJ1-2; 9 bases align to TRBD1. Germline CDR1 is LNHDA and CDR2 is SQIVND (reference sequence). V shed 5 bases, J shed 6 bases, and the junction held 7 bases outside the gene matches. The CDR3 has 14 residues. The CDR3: CASSQPGQGNGYTF. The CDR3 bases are TGTGCCAGTAGTCAACCTGGACAGGGGAATGGCTACACCTTC.

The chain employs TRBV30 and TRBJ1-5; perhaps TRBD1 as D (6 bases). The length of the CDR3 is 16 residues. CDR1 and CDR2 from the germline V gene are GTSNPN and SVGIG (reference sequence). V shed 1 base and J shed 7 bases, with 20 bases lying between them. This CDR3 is CAWSGGFSRGGQPQHF. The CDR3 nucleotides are TGTGCCTGGAGTGGCGGTTTTTCCAGGGGCGGGCAGCCCCAGCATTTT.

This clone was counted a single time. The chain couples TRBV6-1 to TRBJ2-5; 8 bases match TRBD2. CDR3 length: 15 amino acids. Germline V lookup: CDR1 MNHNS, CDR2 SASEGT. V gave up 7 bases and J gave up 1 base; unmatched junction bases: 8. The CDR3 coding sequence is TGTGCCAGCACCCCTTGGAGCGGGGGCCAAGAGACCCAGTACTTC. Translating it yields CASTPWSGGQETQYF.

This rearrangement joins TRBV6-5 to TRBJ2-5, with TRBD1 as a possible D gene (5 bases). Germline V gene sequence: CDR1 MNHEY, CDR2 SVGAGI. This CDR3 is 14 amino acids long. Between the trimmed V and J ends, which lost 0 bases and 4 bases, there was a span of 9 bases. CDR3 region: CASSYSYRGETQYF. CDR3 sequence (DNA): TGTGCCAGCAGTTACTCGTATAGGGGAGAGACCCAGTACTTC.

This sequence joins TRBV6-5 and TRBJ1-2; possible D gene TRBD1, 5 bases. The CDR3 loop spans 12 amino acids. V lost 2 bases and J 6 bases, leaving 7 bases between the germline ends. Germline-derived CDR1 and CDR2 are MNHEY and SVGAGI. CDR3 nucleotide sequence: TGTGCCAGCAGTTACCGAGGGGATGGCTACACCTTC. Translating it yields CASSYRGDGYTF.

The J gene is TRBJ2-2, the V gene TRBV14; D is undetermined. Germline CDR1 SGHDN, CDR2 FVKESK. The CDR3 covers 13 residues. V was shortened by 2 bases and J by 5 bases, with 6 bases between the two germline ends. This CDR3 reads CASSQKRTGELFF. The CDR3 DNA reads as TGTGCCAGCAGCCAAAAGAGAACCGGGGAGCTGTTTTTT.

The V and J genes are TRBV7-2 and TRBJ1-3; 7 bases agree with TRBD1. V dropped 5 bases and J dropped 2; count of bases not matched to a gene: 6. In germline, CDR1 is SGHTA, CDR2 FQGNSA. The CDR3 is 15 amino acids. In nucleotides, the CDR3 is TGTGCCAGCAGCCCCCAGGGGGGACCTGGAAACACCATATATTTT. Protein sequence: CASSPQGGPGNTIYF.